This TCR beta chain was found in a study of beta chain features in type 1 diabetes. Background on the study: In age, gender and cell yields, patients were similar to healthy donors. Broader study findings: There was a possibility that cDNA sequencing over-represented cells with high TCR expression. Shorter TCRB CDR3s, moderately but significantly so, were found in Type 1 diabetes patients in all four CD4+ subsets.

V lost 2 bases to trimming and J lost 8 bases, with 9 bases between them. Per the germline V gene, CDR1 is LNHNV and CDR2 is YYDKDF (reference sequence). CDR3 length: 12 amino acids. Expressed TCRB transcripts were sequenced after all isolated RNA was converted to cDNA. It was found that naive, central memory and regulatory T cell samples averaged about 3.5 million reads. The table came from immunoSEQ multiplex PCR; TCRdb's copy has only in-frame clones and leaves some out. The sample carries fewer than 650,000 clones, about 16% recorded once. A word on this clone: Its matching antigen is unknown.

The TCR originated in a man aged 18 to 29 in good health. Sequenced sample: naive CD4+ T cells from blood. The gene calls are TRBV15 and TRBJ1-2; D is ambiguous. CDR3 sequence: CATSRFLFGYTF. CDR3 sequence (DNA): TGTGCCACCAGCAGATTCCTGTTCGGCTACACCTTC.